A single sample is the source of the 20 T cell receptor beta chains below, sequenced in a study of early T cells in non-severe SARS-CoV-2 infection. TCRdb reprocessed the 5' RACE reads with MiXCR, giving one entry per CDR3 protein. This table has around 66,000 distinct CDR3 sequences, 4.5% to 7.5% appearing once. Sample: whole blood, taken at baseline. These receptors were taken from an adult who was a healthcare worker with PCR-confirmed SARS-CoV-2 infection or an uninfected control (not recorded which).

The chain is built from TRBV18 and TRBJ1-5; tentative D call: TRBD1 (6 bases). This CDR3 is built from 14 residues. Trimming took off 4 bases at V and 3 bases at J, with 10 bases between the two ends. The germline gives CDR1 KGHSH, CDR2 LQKENI. CDR3 sequence reads: CASSLRQDNQPQHF. CDR3 DNA sequence: TGTGCCAGCTCACTACGACAGGACAATCAGCCCCAGCATTTT. Filled out from reference TRBV18 and TRBJ1-5, the complete variable domain reads NAGVMQNPRHLVRRRGQEARLRCSPMKGHSHVYWYRQLPEEGLKFMVYLQKENIIDESGMPKERFSAEFPKEGPSILRIQQVVRGDSAAYFCASSLRQDNQPQHFGDGTRLSIL.

This clonotype appeared many times. This chain links TRBV12-3 or TRBV12-4 with TRBJ2-1, with unresolved D. Between the trimmed V and J ends, which lost 3 bases and 2 bases, there was a span of 14 bases. The CDR3 spans 16 residues. The CDR3 nucleotides are TGTGCCAGCAGTTTTCATGGGTCAGCTACCTACAATGAGCAGTTCTTC. This encodes CASSFHGSATYNEQFF.

The sample holds many counts of this clonotype. The chain couples TRBV6-5 to TRBJ2-7; no clear D. The CDR3 is 17 residues long. CDR1 and CDR2 (germline): MNHEY, SVGAGI. Between the trimmed V and J ends, which lost 2 bases and 0 bases, there was a span of 17 bases. Here the CDR3 reads CASSYDFVLGPSYEQYF. Written as DNA, the CDR3 is TGTGCCAGCAGTTACGATTTTGTGCTAGGACCCTCCTACGAGCAGTACTTC.

The table lists this clonotype with many counts. This chain links TRBV19 with TRBJ2-6, with a possible D match to TRBD1 (5 bases). The CDR3 sequence is 16 residues long. V was shortened by 7 bases and J by 3 bases, with 16 bases between the two germline ends. Per germline, CDR1 LNHDA and CDR2 SQIVND (reference sequence). The CDR3 nucleotides are TGTGCCAGTAACCGGCAGGGAATGAGTGGGGCCAACGTCCTGACTTTC. Translating gives CASNRQGMSGANVLTF. Together with reference TRBV19 and TRBJ2-6, the CDR3 gives the full variable domain: DGGITQSPKYLFRKEGQNVTLSCEQNLNHDAMYWYRQDPGQGLRLIYYSQIVNDFQKGDIAEGYSVSREKKESFPLTVTSAQKNPTAFYLCASNRQGMSGANVLTFGAGSRLTVL.

This clonotype showed up many times. V and J are TRBV28 and TRBJ2-3; 7 nucleotides line up with TRBD2. Germline V gene lookup returns CDR1 MDHEN and CDR2 SYDVKM. The CDR3 is 15 residues long. V trimming: 7 bases; J trimming: 2 bases; junction bases outside the gene matches: 9. CDR3 loop: CASTWERGPTDTQYF. The CDR3 bases are TGTGCCAGCACCTGGGAGCGGGGCCCCACAGATACGCAGTATTTT.

The J gene is TRBJ2-2, the V gene TRBV5-1, with D unresolved. Trimming cost V 1 base and J 1 base, with 8 bases left between them. The germline V gene encodes CDR1 SGHRS and CDR2 YFSETQ. This CDR3 region has 15 residues. CDR3 nucleotides: TGCGCCAGCAGCTTGAACAGAAAGAACACCGGGGAGCTGTTTTTT. Its translation: CASSLNRKNTGELFF.

This clonotype has ten or more counts. Germline and junction disagree at one end, which may indicate a read error. This chain connects TRBV29-1 to TRBJ2-1; 7 positions match TRBD1. Germline values: CDR1 SQVTM, CDR2 ANQGSEA. The CDR3 totals 15 residues. The CDR3: CSVEGGAYSYNEQFF. In DNA, the CDR3 is TGCAGCGTGGAAGGGGGCGCCTATTCCTACAATGAGCAGTTCTTC.

This chain's CDR3 is CASSLIGGGVETQYF. DNA for the CDR3: TGTGCCAGCAGCTTAATTGGAGGGGGCGTCGAGACCCAGTACTTC. The rearrangement uses TRBV11-3 and TRBJ2-5; tentatively, D is TRBD1 (7 bases). CDR1 and CDR2 (germline): SGHNT, YENEEA. CDR3 length equals 15 residues. Trimming left V 2 bases short and J 5 bases short, with 15 bases between.

This clonotype came up a few times. This CDR3 is CASTSDGEETQYF. The DNA for the CDR3 is TGTGCCAGCACCTCGGACGGTGAGGAGACCCAGTACTTC. The chain carries TRBV27 and TRBJ2-5; D call uncertain. The CDR3 extends over 13 amino acids. Germline V gene data show CDR1 as MNHEY and CDR2 as SMNVEV (reference sequence). Trimming pared 7 bases from V and 5 bases from J, leaving 14 bases between.

This clonotype was picked up a small number of times. The V and J genes are TRBV5-1 and TRBJ1-1; D ambiguous. CDR1 and CDR2 from the germline V gene are SGHRS and YFSETQ. With 2 bases removed from V and 5 bases from J, the gap between germline ends came to 13 bases. There are 14 residues in the CDR3. The DNA for the CDR3 is TGCGCCAGCAGCTTCGGCGCGGCAACAACTGAAGCTTTCTTT. Its protein product is CASSFGAATTEAFF.

This clonotype was seen many times. The rearrangement uses TRBV19 and TRBJ2-7; tentative D call: TRBD2 (6 bases). V was shortened by 1 base and J by 2 bases, with 12 bases between the two germline ends. This CDR3 has 15 amino acids. Germline V gives CDR1 LNHDA, CDR2 SQIVND (reference sequence). CDR3 residues: CASSIVGGKPYEQYF. For the CDR3, the DNA is TGTGCCAGTAGTATAGTCGGAGGGAAGCCCTACGAGCAGTACTTC.

This clonotype was counted many times. The CDR3, as DNA: TGTGCCAGCAGCGTAGTTCCAGCGGGAGGGCCAGATACGCAGTATTTT. Its translation is CASSVVPAGGPDTQYF. The chain employs TRBV9 and TRBJ2-3; 10 positions match TRBD2. The trim removed 0 bases at V and 4 bases at J, leaving 5 bases unmatched. This CDR3 spans 16 amino acids. The germline V gene has CDR1 SGDLS and CDR2 YYNGEE.

This clonotype has more than one count but fewer than ten. J is TRBJ2-7 and V is TRBV18; TRBD1 aligns across 7 bases. The germline gives CDR1 KGHSH, CDR2 LQKENI. The CDR3 sequence is 14 residues long. Unmatched junction bases numbered 5, after V lost 6 bases and J lost 0 bases. This CDR3 reads CASSPDRNSYEQYF. CDR3 DNA sequence: TGTGCCAGCTCCCCGGACAGGAACTCCTACGAGCAGTACTTC.

This clonotype was seen repeatedly, ten times or more. The chain combines TRBV20-1 with TRBJ2-7; no clear D. The germline V and J ends were trimmed by 2 bases and 3 bases, with 11 bases remaining between them. Germline V gene lookup returns CDR1 DFQATT and CDR2 SNEGSKA (reference sequence). This CDR3 comprises 13 residues. CDR3: CSARTISRYEQYF. As DNA, the CDR3 is TGCAGTGCTAGAACTATTAGTCGCTACGAGCAGTACTTC.

This clonotype was detected many times. V gene TRBV20-1 combines with J gene TRBJ1-4, with D possibly being TRBD1 (5 bases). The germline CDR1 and CDR2 sequences are DFQATT and SNEGSKA (reference sequence). CDR3 size: 14 residues. V shed 4 bases and J shed 7 bases, with 16 bases lying between them. The CDR3 sequence: CSANWRGSGEKLFF. CDR3 nucleotide sequence: TGCAGTGCTAACTGGCGGGGGAGTGGTGAAAAACTGTTTTTT.

This clonotype was recorded a few times. The chain carries TRBV20-1 and TRBJ2-1, with 8 positions matching TRBD2. The CDR3 length is 15 residues. V lost 1 base to trimming and J lost 4 bases; unmatched junction nucleotides: 6. CDR1 is DFQATT, CDR2 SNEGSKA, per germline (reference sequence). CDR3 protein: CSARVAAGGYNEQFF. The CDR3 DNA is TGCAGTGCTAGAGTTGCGGCGGGAGGTTACAATGAGCAGTTCTTC.

There are many counts of this clonotype. This rearrangement joins TRBV12-3 or TRBV12-4 to TRBJ1-2; D is unclear. Deletions cut 4 bases from V and 6 bases from J, with 15 bases between. CDR3 length: 14 amino acids. CDR3 in amino acids: CASSSSVRPHGYTF. The CDR3 bases are TGTGCCAGCAGTTCCTCTGTAAGGCCCCATGGCTACACCTTC.

This clonotype was seen many times. The rearrangement uses TRBV27 and TRBJ1-6, with TRBD1 matching 8 bases. The germline CDR1 and CDR2 sequences are MNHEY and SMNVEV (reference sequence). The CDR3 runs to 17 residues. V shed 4 bases, J shed 4 bases, and the junction held 9 bases outside the gene matches. CDR3 protein: CASSSTGQGHYNSPLHF. For the CDR3, the DNA is TGTGCCAGCAGTTCCACCGGACAGGGCCATTATAATTCACCCCTCCACTTT.

This clonotype was seen a handful of times. The chain employs TRBV19 and TRBJ1-2, with D tentatively TRBD1 (5 bases). This CDR3 region has 13 residues. V lost 3 bases, J lost 5 bases, and 10 bases lay in between. Germline assignment: CDR1 LNHDA and CDR2 SQIVND (reference sequence). In DNA, the CDR3 is TGTGCCAGTAGTATCGGGACGGGTTATGGCTACACCTTC. It specifies CASSIGTGYGYTF.

There are many counts of this clonotype. The chain combines TRBV11-2 with TRBJ2-7; 7 positions agree with TRBD2. Looked up from germline, CDR1 is SGHAT and CDR2 is FQNNGV. V lost 4 bases, J lost 5 bases, and 8 bases stayed unmatched. The CDR3 is made up of 14 amino acids. CDR3 nucleotides: TGTGCCAGCAGCTCAGTACTAGCGTCCCACGAGCAGTACTTC. Its protein product is CASSSVLASHEQYF.